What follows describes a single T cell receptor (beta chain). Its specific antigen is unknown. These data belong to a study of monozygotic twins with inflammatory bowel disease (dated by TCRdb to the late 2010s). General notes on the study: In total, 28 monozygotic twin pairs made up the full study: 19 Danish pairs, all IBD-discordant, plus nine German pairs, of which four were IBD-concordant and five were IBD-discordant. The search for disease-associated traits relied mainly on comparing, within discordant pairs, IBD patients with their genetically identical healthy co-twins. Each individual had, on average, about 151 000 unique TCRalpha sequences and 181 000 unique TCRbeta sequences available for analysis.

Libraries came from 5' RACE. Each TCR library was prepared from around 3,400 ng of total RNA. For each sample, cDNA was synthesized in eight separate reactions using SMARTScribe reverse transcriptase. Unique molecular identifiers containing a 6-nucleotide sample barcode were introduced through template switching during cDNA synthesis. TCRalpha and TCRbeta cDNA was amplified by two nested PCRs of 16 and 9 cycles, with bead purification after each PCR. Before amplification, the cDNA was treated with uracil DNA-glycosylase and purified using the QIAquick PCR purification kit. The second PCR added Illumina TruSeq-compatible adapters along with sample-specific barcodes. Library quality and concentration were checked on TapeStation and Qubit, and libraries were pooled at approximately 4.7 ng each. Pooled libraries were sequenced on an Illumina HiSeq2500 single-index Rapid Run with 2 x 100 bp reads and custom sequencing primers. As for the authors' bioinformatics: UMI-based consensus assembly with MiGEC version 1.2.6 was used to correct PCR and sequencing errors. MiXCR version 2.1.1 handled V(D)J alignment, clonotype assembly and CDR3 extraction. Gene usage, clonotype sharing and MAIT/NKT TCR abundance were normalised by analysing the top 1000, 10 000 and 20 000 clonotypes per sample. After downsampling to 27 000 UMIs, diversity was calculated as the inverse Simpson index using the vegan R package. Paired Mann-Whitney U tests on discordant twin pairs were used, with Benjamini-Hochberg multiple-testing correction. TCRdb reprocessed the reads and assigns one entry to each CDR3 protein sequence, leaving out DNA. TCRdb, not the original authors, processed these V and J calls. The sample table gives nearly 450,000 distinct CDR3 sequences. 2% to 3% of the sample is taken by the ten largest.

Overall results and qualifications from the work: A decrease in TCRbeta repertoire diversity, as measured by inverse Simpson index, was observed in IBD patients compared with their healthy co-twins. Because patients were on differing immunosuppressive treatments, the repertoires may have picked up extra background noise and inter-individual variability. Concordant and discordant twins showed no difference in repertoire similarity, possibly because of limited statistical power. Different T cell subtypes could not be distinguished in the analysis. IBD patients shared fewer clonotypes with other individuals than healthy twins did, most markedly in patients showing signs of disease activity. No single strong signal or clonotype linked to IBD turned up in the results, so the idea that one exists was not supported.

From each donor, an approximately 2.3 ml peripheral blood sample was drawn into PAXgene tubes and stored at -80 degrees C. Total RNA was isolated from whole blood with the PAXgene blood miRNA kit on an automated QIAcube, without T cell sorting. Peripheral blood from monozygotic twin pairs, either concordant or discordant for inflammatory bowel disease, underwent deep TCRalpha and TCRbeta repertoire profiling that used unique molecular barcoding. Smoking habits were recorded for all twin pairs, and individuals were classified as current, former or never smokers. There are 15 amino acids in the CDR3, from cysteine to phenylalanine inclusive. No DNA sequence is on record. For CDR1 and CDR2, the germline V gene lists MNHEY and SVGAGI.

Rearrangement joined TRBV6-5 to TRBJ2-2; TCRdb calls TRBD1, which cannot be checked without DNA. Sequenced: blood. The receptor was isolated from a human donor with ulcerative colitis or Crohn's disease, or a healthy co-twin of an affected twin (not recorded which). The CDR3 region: CASSYQGANTGELFF.